What follows describes a single TCR beta chain. Its antigen is unknown. Nothing much larger sits one base from this clone, and base qualities are not available. This sample is drawn from a study of tumor-infiltrating lymphocytes in oesophageal squamous cell carcinoma (TCRdb year 2016). Libraries came from PCR. The data were produced on an Illumina HiSeq 2000. In TCRdb, the public reads were trimmed at Q25 with fastp and aligned with MiXCR, with productive beta chains retained. Duplicate CDR3 protein sequences are folded into a single record with the most common DNA and genes. This sample lists 15,000 to 20,000 distinct CDR3 sequences; 44% were detected once. The ten biggest clones cover around 40% of the sample. Compared with germline, V lacks 2 bases and J lacks 4 bases; bases without a gene match: 3. Looking up the germline V gene (reference sequence) yields CDR1 MNHNY and CDR2 SVGAGI. The cysteine opens and the phenylalanine closes a CDR3 of 15 amino acids. The kept DNA is CDR3 alone, 45 bases in frame from the first base.

This receptor was obtained from a female donor with esophageal squamous cell carcinoma. The sequencing input was blood. The chain was built from TRBV6-6 and TRBJ2-3; 10 bases in the middle match TRBD2. In nucleotide form, the sequence is TGTGCCAGCAGTTACGGGCTAGCGGGAGCAGATACGCAGTATTTT. Its translation reads: CASSYGLAGADTQYF.